This T cell receptor beta chain emerged from a study of Ad26.COV2.S vaccination and SARS-CoV-2 variants. Across the whole study: Ad26.COV2.S given intramuscularly, once or twice 56 days apart.

For this clone: What it recognizes is unknown. The sample holds other DNA sequences that translate to the same CDR3.

Treatment defined: 15 to 20 received Ad26.COV2.S at low or high dose, single or two shots; several received placebo; per-sample allocation not given. The study sampled participants on day 63 after the first vaccine or placebo injection. The shot given was an Ad26 vector that makes Wuhan-strain SARS-CoV-2 spike. Assay: immunoSEQ multiplex PCR; the TCRdb copy retains only in-frame clones and omits some. The sample lists hundreds of thousands of clones, 75% to 95% occurring once. Study results and caveats: Vaccinees showed greater spike-specific TCR breadth than placebo recipients. Similar non-spike TCR breadth was observed in recipients of vaccine and of placebo.

Germline V gene sequence: CDR1 SGDLS, CDR2 YYNGEE. Trimming removed 0 bases at V and 3 bases at J, with 10 bases between. The CDR3 is made up of 14 amino acids. V usage is TRBV9 and J usage is TRBJ2-7; the D gene is possibly TRBD2 (6 bases). The sample in question was peripheral blood, obtained in a trial of Ad26.COV2.S vaccine versus placebo. This clonotype originated in a person aged 18-60 years who received the Ad26.COV2.S COVID-19 vaccine or a placebo. CDR3 nucleotides: TGTGCCAGCAGCGTAGAGGAGACTAGCTACGAGCAGTACTTC. It codes for CASSVEETSYEQYF.